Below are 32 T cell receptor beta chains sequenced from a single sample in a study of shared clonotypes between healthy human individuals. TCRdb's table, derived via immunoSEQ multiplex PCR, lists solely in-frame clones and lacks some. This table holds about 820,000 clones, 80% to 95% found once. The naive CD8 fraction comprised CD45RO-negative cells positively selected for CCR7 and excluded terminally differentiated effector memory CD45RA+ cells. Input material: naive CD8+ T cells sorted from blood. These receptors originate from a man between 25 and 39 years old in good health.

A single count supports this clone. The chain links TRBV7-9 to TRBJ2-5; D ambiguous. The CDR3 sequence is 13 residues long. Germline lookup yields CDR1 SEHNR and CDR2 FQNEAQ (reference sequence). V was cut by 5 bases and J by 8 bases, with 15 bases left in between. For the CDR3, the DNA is TGTGCCAGCAGCCAAATCGAGGTTTTCACCCAGTACTTC. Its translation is CASSQIEVFTQYF.

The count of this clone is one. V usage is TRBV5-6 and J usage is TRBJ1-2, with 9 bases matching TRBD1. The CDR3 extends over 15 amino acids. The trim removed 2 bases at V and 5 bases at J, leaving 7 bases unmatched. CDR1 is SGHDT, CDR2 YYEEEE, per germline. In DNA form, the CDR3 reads TGTGCCAGCAGCTTCTTCGGGACAGGGACGTATGGCTACACCTTC. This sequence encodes CASSFFGTGTYGYTF.

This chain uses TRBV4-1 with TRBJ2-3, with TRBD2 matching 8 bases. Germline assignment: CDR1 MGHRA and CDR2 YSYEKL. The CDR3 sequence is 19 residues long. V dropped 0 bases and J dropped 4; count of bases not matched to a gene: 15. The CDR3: CASSQDDPRVAGGPDTQYF. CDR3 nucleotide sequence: TGCGCCAGCAGCCAAGATGACCCCAGGGTTGCGGGAGGACCAGATACGCAGTATTTT.

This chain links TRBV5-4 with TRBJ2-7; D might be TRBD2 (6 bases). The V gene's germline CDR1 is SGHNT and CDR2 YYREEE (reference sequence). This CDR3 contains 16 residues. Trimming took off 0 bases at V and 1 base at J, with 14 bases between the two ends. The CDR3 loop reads CASSLDSGGGSYEQYF. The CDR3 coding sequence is TGTGCCAGCAGCTTGGATTCCGGGGGAGGTTCCTACGAGCAGTACTTC. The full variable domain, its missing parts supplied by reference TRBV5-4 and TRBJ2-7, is ETGVTQSPTHLIKTRGQQVTLRCSSQSGHNTVSWYQQALGQGPQFIFQYYREEENGRGNFPPRFSGLQFPNYSSELNVNALELDDSALYLCASSLDSGGGSYEQYFGPGTRLTVT.

CDR3 amino acids: CASSMGLAYEQFF. In DNA, the CDR3 is TGTGCCAGTAGTATGGGACTAGCGTATGAGCAGTTCTTC. V and J are TRBV19 and TRBJ2-1; 10 bases are a match to TRBD2. V dropped 3 bases and J dropped 8; count of bases not matched to a gene: 1. The CDR3 extends over 13 amino acids. Germline lookup yields CDR1 LNHDA and CDR2 SQIVND (reference sequence). The complete variable domain, with remaining parts taken from reference TRBV19 and TRBJ2-1, reads DGGITQSPKYLFRKEGQNVTLSCEQNLNHDAMYWYRQDPGQGLRLIYYSQIVNDFQKGDIAEGYSVSREKKESFPLTVTSAQKNPTAFYLCASSMGLAYEQFFGPGTRLTVL.

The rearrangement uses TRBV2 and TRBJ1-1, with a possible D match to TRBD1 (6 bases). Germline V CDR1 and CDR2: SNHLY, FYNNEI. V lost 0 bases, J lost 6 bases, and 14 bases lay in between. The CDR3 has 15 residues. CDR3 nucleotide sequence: TGTGCCAGCAGTGAAGCAGGGGGGCGGAGGTCTGAAGCTTTCTTT. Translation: CASSEAGGRRSEAFF.

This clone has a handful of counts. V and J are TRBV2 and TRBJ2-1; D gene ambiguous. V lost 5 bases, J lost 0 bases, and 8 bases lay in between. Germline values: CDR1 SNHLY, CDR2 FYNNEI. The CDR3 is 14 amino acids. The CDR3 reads CASSYSDSYNEQFF. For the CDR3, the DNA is TGTGCCAGCAGTTACTCCGACTCCTACAATGAGCAGTTCTTC.

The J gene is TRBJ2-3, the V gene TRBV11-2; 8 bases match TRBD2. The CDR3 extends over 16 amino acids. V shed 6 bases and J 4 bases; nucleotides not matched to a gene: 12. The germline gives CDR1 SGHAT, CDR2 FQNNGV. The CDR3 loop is CASSQLSGAVADTQYF. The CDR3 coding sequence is TGTGCCAGCAGTCAACTTAGCGGGGCAGTGGCAGATACGCAGTATTTT. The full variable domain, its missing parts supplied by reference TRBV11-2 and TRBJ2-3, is EAGVAQSPRYKIIEKRQSVAFWCNPISGHATLYWYQQILGQGPKLLIQFQNNGVVDDSQLPKDRFSAERLKGVDSTLKIQPAKLEDSAVYLCASSQLSGAVADTQYFGPGTRLTVL.

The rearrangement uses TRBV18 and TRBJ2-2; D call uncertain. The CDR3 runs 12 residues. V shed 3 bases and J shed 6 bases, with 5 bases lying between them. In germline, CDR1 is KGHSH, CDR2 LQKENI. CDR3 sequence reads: CASSPSSGELFF. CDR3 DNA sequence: TGTGCCAGCTCACCGAGCTCCGGGGAGCTGTTTTTT.

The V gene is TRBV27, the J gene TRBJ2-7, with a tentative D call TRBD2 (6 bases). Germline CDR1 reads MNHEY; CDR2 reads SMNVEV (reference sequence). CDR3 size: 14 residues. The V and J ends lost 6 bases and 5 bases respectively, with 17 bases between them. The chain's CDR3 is CASSLLGGPHEQYF. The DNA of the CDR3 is TGTGCCAGCAGCCTCCTCGGGGGTCCCCACGAGCAGTACTTC.

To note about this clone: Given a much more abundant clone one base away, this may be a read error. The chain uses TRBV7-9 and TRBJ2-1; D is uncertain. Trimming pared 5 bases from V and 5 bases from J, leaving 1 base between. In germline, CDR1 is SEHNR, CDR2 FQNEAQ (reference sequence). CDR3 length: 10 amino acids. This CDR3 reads CASSDNEQFF. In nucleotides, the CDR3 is TGTGCCAGCAGCGACAATGAGCAGTTCTTC.

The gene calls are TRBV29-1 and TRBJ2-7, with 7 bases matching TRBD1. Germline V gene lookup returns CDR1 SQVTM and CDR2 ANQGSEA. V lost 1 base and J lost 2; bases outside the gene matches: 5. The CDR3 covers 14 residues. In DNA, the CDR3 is TGCAGCGTTGAAGTCGGGACAGCCACCTACGAGCAGTACTTC. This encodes CSVEVGTATYEQYF.

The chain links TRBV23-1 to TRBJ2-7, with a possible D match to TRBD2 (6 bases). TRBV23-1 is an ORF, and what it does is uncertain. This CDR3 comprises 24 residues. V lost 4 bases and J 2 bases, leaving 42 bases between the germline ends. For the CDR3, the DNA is TGCGCCAGCAGTCGAGTTAAGGAGGGGCCTAGCGCGACGACGTACCGGGAGCACGCCTACGAGCAGTACTTC. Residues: CASSRVKEGPSATTYREHAYEQYF.

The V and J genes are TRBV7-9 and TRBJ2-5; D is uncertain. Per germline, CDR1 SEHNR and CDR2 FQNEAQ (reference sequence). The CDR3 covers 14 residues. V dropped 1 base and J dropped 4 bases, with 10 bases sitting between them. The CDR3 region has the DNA TGTGCCAGCAGCTTAGGGGTCCCACTAGAGACCCAGTACTTC. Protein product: CASSLGVPLETQYF.

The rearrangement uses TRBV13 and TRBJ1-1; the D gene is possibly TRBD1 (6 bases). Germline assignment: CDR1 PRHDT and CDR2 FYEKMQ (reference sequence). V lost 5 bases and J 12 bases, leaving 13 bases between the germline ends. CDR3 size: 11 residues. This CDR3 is CASSITGLTFF. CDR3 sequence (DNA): TGTGCCAGCAGCATTACAGGGTTAACTTTCTTT.

This CDR3 is CASSSSGTQYNEQFF. In DNA, the CDR3 is TGTGCCAGCAGCTCTTCCGGGACACAATACAATGAGCAGTTCTTC. The chain uses TRBV7-3 and TRBJ2-1, with D perhaps matching TRBD1 (6 bases). Germline assignment: CDR1 SGHTA and CDR2 FQGTGA. The ends were cut back, 4 bases at V and 4 bases at J, with 14 bases in the middle. This CDR3 has 15 amino acids. The whole variable domain, filled in from reference TRBV7-3 and TRBJ2-1, reads GAGVSQTPSNKVTEKGKYVELRCDPISGHTALYWYRQSLGQGPEFLIYFQGTGAADDSGLPNDRFFAVRPEGSVSTLKIQRTERGDSAVYLCASSSSGTQYNEQFFGPGTRLTVL.

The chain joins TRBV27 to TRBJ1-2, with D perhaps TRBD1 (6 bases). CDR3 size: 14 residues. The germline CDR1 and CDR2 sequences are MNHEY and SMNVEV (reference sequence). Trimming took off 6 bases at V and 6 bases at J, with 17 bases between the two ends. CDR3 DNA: TGTGCCAGCAGCTTCGCCGGGACACTAAATGGCTACACCTTC. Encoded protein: CASSFAGTLNGYTF.

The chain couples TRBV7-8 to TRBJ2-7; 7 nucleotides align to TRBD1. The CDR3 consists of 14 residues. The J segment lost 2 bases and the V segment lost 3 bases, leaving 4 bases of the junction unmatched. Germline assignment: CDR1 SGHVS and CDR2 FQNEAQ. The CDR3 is CASSLGQYTYEQYF. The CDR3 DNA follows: TGTGCCAGCAGCTTGGGACAGTATACCTACGAGCAGTACTTC.

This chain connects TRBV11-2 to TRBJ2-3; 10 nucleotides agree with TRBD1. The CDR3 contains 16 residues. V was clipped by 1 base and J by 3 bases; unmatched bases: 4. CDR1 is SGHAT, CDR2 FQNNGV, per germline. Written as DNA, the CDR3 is TGTGCCAGCAGCTTAGGGACAGGGGGTTTTACAGATACGCAGTATTTT. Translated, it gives CASSLGTGGFTDTQYF.

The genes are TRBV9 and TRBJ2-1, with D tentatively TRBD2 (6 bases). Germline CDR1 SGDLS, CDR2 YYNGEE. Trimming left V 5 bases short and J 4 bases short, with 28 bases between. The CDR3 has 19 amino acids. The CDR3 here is CASSSPWGEVAEWYNEQFF. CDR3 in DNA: TGTGCCAGCAGTTCTCCCTGGGGGGAGGTTGCGGAATGGTACAATGAGCAGTTCTTC. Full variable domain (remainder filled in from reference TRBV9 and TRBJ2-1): DSGVTQTPKHLITATGQRVTLRCSPRSGDLSVYWYQQSLDQGLQFLIQYYNGEERAKGNILERFSAQQFPDLHSELNLSSLELGDSALYFCASSSPWGEVAEWYNEQFFGPGTRLTVL.

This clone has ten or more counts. CDR3 DNA sequence: TGTGCCAGCAGTACTAACTCGGGGGATACCGGGGAGCTGTTTTTT. Translating gives CASSTNSGDTGELFF. The rearrangement joins TRBV6-4 to TRBJ2-2, with D possibly being TRBD2 (6 bases). CDR3 length: 15 residues. The germline gives CDR1 MRHNA, CDR2 SNTAGT. Trimming left V 5 bases short and J 5 bases short, with 15 bases between.

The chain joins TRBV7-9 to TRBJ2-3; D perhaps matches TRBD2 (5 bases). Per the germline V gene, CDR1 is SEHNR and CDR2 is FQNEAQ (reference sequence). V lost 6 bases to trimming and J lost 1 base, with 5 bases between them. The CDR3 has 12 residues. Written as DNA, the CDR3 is TGTGCCAGCAGGCGGGGCACAGATACGCAGTATTTT. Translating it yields CASRRGTDTQYF.

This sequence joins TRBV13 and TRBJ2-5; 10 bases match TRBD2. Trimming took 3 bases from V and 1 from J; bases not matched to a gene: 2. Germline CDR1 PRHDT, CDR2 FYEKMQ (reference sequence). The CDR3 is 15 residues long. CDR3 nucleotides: TGTGCCAGCAGCTTCCGGACTAGCGGCCAAGAGACCCAGTACTTC. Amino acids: CASSFRTSGQETQYF.

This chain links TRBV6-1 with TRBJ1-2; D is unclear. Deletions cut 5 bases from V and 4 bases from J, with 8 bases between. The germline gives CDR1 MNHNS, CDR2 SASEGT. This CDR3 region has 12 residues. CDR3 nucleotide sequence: TGTGCCAGCAGTAGGATAATCTATGGCTACACCTTC. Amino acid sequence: CASSRIIYGYTF.

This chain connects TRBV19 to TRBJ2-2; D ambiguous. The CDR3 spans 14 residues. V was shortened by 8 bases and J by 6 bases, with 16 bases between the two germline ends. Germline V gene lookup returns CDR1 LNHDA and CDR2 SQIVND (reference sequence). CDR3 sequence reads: CASGSGLTAGELFF. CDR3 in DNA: TGTGCCAGTGGCTCCGGGCTAACAGCCGGGGAGCTGTTTTTT.

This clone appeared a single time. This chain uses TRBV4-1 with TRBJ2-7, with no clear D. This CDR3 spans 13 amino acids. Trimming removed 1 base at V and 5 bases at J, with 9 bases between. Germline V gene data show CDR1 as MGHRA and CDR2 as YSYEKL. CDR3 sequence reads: CASSQVGIHEQYF. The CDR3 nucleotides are TGCGCCAGCAGCCAAGTTGGCATCCACGAGCAGTACTTC.

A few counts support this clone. CDR3 nucleotide sequence: TGTGCCAGCAGCGTAGGGGAGGCAGATAGCAATCAGCCCCAGCATTTT. This sequence encodes CASSVGEADSNQPQHF. V is TRBV9 and J is TRBJ1-5; D not resolved. CDR3 size: 16 residues. CDR1 and CDR2 from the germline V gene are SGDLS and YYNGEE. Trimming cost V 0 bases and J 0 bases, with 10 bases left between them.

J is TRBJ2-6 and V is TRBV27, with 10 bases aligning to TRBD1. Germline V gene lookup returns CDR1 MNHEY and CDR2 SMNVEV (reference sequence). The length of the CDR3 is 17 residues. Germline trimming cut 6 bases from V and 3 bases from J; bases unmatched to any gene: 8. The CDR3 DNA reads TGTGCCAGCAGGCCGGGACAGGGGTACTTTGGGGCCAACGTCCTGACTTTC. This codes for CASRPGQGYFGANVLTF.

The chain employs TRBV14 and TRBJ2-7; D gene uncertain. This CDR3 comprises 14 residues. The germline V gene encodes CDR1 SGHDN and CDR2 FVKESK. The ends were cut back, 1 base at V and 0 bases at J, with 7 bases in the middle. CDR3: CASSQVPSSYEQYF. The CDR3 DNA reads TGTGCCAGCAGCCAAGTCCCTTCCTCCTACGAGCAGTACTTC.

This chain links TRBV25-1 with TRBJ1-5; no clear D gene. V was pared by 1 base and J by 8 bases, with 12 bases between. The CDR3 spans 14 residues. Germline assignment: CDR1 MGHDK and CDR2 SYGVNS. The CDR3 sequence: CASSELSGVEPQHF. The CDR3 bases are TGTGCCAGCAGTGAATTATCGGGCGTGGAGCCCCAGCATTTT. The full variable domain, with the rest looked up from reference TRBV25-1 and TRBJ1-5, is EADIYQTPRYLVIGTGKKITLECSQTMGHDKMYWYQQDPGMELHLIHYSYGVNSTEKGDLSSESTVSRIRTEHFPLTLESARPSHTSQYLCASSELSGVEPQHFGDGTRLSIL.

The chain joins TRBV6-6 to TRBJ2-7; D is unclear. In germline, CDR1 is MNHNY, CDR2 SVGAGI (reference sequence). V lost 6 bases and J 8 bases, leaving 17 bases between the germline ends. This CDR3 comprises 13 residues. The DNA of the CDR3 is TGTGCCAGCAGGAGGACCCCTGGTGACAAGCAGTACTTC. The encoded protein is CASRRTPGDKQYF.

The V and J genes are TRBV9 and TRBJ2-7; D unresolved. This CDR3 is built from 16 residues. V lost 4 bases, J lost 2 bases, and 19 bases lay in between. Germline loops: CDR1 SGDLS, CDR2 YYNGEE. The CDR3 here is CASSPLANVRTYEQYF. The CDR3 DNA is TGTGCCAGCAGCCCTCTTGCAAACGTCCGAACCTACGAGCAGTACTTC.